What follows are 15 T cell receptor beta chains derived from one specimen sequenced in a study of Graves' ophthalmopathy and Graves' hyperthyroidism. RNA transcripts yielded amplified TCR beta CDR3 regions. RT-PCR with HTBI primers came first, then second-round multiplex PCR. MiXCR, run by TCRdb on the multiplex PCR reads, gives a single entry per CDR3 protein. The sample contains 600,000 to 950,000 distinct CDR3 sequences, around 40% of which appear only once. Sequences were obtained from peripheral blood. The receptors derive from an adult man with Graves' ophthalmopathy.

V is TRBV10-3 and J is TRBJ2-5; possible D gene TRBD1, 5 bases. V was shortened by 4 bases and J by 5 bases, with 11 bases between the two germline ends. The CDR3 contains 13 residues. The germline V gene has CDR1 ENHRY and CDR2 SYGVKD. The CDR3 loop is CAISGRAWETQYF. CDR3 nucleotides: TGTGCCATCAGTGGCAGGGCCTGGGAGACCCAGTACTTC.

This clonotype was observed a handful of times. Possible read error: a much larger clone is one base away. The gene calls are TRBV15 and TRBJ1-5; TRBD1 might be the D (5 bases). The CDR3 runs 15 residues. Germline CDR1 LNHNV, CDR2 YYDKDF (reference sequence). Trimming shortened V by 4 bases and J by 6 bases, and 16 bases separated the two germline ends. The CDR3 loop is CATSTRQFQSQPQHF. Here the CDR3 DNA reads TGTGCCACCAGCACCCGACAGTTTCAAAGTCAGCCCCAGCATTTT.

This clonotype was counted between two and nine times. An end of the junction does not agree with germline; a read error may underlie this. The gene calls are TRBV10-3 and TRBJ2-7; a possible D gene is TRBD1 (6 bases). The germline V gene encodes CDR1 ENHRY and CDR2 SYGVKD. The CDR3 is 14 residues long. CDR3 residues: CASSTRDNSYEQYF. The CDR3 DNA reads TGTGCCAGCAGTACCCGGGACAACTCCTACGAGCAGTACTTC.

The J gene is TRBJ1-2, the V gene TRBV25-1; 10 bases line up with TRBD1. This CDR3 is built from 15 residues. With 1 base clipped from V and 7 bases from J, the junction kept 6 bases outside the gene matches. The germline V gene has CDR1 MGHDK and CDR2 SYGVNS. CDR3 DNA: TGTGCCAGCAGTGAATCGACAGGGGGCGCGTTTGGCTACACCTTC. Translating gives CASSESTGGAFGYTF.

Only a few counts were recorded for this clonotype. The chain uses TRBV6-6 and TRBJ1-2; D is unclear. Germline CDR1 MNHNY, CDR2 SVGAGI (reference sequence). CDR3 size: 12 residues. The germline V and J ends were trimmed by 6 bases and 7 bases, with 12 bases remaining between them. The CDR3 coding sequence is TGTGCCAGCAGCCGGCTCGGGGTTGGCTACACCTTC. This sequence encodes CASSRLGVGYTF.

This CDR3 reads CASSWWDRTNTGELFF. The DNA for the CDR3 is TGTGCCAGCAGCTGGTGGGACAGAACGAACACCGGGGAGCTGTTTTTT. The chain combines TRBV7-9 with TRBJ2-2; 7 nucleotides align to TRBD1. CDR3 length: 16 amino acids. Germline CDR1 and CDR2: SEHNR and FQNEAQ (reference sequence). Unmatched junction bases numbered 5, after V lost 4 bases and J lost 0 bases.

This chain links TRBV2 with TRBJ2-7, with D perhaps matching TRBD2 (6 bases). The CDR3 extends over 13 amino acids. Germline values: CDR1 SNHLY, CDR2 FYNNEI. V lost 5 bases to trimming and J lost 3 bases, with 11 bases between them. The DNA of the CDR3 is TGTGCCAGCAGTCTGAGACTAGTCTACGAGCAGTACTTC. Amino acid sequence: CASSLRLVYEQYF.

This rearrangement joins TRBV29-1 to TRBJ1-6; TRBD1 aligns across 9 bases. Germline assignment: CDR1 SQVTM and CDR2 ANQGSEA. The CDR3 is made up of 15 amino acids. The J segment lost 9 bases and the V segment lost 1 base, leaving 7 bases of the junction unmatched. The CDR3 loop reads CSVEATGGSSSPLHF. CDR3 DNA: TGCAGCGTTGAAGCGACAGGGGGTTCTAGTTCACCCCTCCACTTT.

This clonotype was seen a handful of times. A clone one base away is much larger, so this may be a read error. In DNA form, the CDR3 reads TGTGCCAGCAGCTTAGCAGGGTGGAACACTGAAGCTTTCTTT. Its translation is CASSLAGWNTEAFF. The V call is TRBV11-1, the J call TRBJ1-1; D is unresolved. The CDR3 loop spans 14 amino acids. Germline V gene sequence: CDR1 SGHAT, CDR2 FQDESV (reference sequence). Trimming removed 0 bases from V and 1 base from J, with 6 bases in between.

This clonotype has a count of ten or more. The chain has TRBV12-3 or TRBV12-4 and TRBJ1-2; the match to TRBD1 covers 8 bases. The CDR3 has 14 residues. The V gene end was trimmed by 5 bases and the J gene end by 7 bases; junction bases not matched to a gene: 9. The CDR3 reads CASSETDRVGGYTF. The CDR3 DNA reads as TGTGCCAGCAGTGAAACGGACAGGGTTGGTGGCTACACCTTC.

This clonotype was found a few times. The rearrangement uses TRBV7-9 and TRBJ1-2; D remains ambiguous. Germline V gene data show CDR1 as SEHNR and CDR2 as FQNEAQ (reference sequence). V lost 4 bases, J lost 8 bases, and 17 bases lay in between. The CDR3 contains 14 residues. For the CDR3, the DNA is TGTGCCAGCAGCTGGACCGCGACATCTCAAGGCTACACCTTC. Translation: CASSWTATSQGYTF.

The chain combines TRBV2 with TRBJ2-7; TRBD1 agrees at 8 bases. Germline trimming cut 5 bases from V and 2 bases from J; bases unmatched to any gene: 17. The germline gives CDR1 SNHLY, CDR2 FYNNEI. The CDR3 is 18 amino acids. CDR3 sequence reads: CASSYLAAADREAYEQYF. Here the CDR3 DNA reads TGTGCCAGCAGTTACCTGGCCGCCGCGGACAGGGAAGCCTACGAGCAGTACTTC. The complete variable domain, with remaining parts taken from reference TRBV2 and TRBJ2-7, reads EPEVTQTPSHQVTQMGQEVILRCVPISNHLYFYWYRQILGQKVEFLVSFYNNEISEKSEIFDDQFSVERPDGSNFTLKIRSTKLEDSAMYFCASSYLAAADREAYEQYFGPGTRLTVT.

This clonotype came up many times. The genes are TRBV20-1 and TRBJ2-7; 8 bases agree with TRBD1. Germline V gene data show CDR1 as DFQATT and CDR2 as SNEGSKA (reference sequence). This CDR3 is 12 amino acids long. J lost 6 bases, V lost 6 bases, and 7 bases had no gene match. The CDR3 loop is CSATKDRVEQYF. In DNA, the CDR3 is TGCAGTGCCACCAAGGACAGGGTCGAGCAGTACTTC.

This clonotype has more than one count but fewer than ten. V and J are TRBV11-3 and TRBJ2-5; no clear D gene. CDR3 size: 13 residues. Per the germline V gene, CDR1 is SGHNT and CDR2 is YENEEA. V lost 4 bases and J lost 5, with 11 bases in between. CDR3 in DNA: TGTGCCAGCAGCTATACGGAAGGGGAGACCCAGTACTTC. Translation: CASSYTEGETQYF.

The chain couples TRBV6-6 to TRBJ2-5, with 9 bases fitting TRBD2. Germline V gene data show CDR1 as MNHNY and CDR2 as SVGAGI (reference sequence). Germline trimming cut 8 bases from V and 5 bases from J; bases unmatched to any gene: 9. The CDR3 has 14 amino acids. DNA for the CDR3: TGTGCCAGCGGGAGGCGGGAGGGACTGGAGACCCAGTACTTC. Translating gives CASGRREGLETQYF.